These T cell receptor beta chains were read from a single sample in a study of radiation and T cells in renal cell carcinoma. The method was immunoSEQ multiplex PCR; TCRdb's version includes in-frame clones alone and lacks a portion of them. The repertoire holds tens of thousands of clones, 80% seen once, with around 37% in the top ten. Sequencing was performed on blood, taken from a patient whose treatment included radiotherapy and nephrectomy. The receptors here all came from a man aged 55-75 years with renal cell carcinoma. CDR3s include the opening cysteine and the closing phenylalanine or tryptophan. The order of the fields is D gene, J gene, V gene, clone size, CDR3 protein, CDR3 DNA. D genes are given only for firm matches. Only part of the rows carry a size: once, few, many, or a class if the clone is expanded.

TRBD2	TRBJ2-3	TRBV5-4	once	CASSGWTRGTDTQYF	TGTGCCAGCAGCGGCTGGACTAGAGGCACAGATACGCAGTATTTT
TRBD1	TRBJ1-3	TRBV5-4	-	CASRAGGPGNTIYF	TGTGCCAGCAGAGCAGGGGGACCTGGAAACACCATATATTTT
-	TRBJ1-1	TRBV19	-	CASSFFEDTEAFF	TGTGCCAGTAGTTTTTTTGAGGACACTGAAGCTTTCTTT
-	TRBJ1-1	TRBV18	many	CASSPQTGNTEAFF	TGTGCCAGCTCACCACAAACAGGCAACACTGAAGCTTTCTTT
TRBD2	TRBJ2-2	TRBV5-4	-	CASSLGLAGANTGELFF	TGTGCCAGCAGCTTGGGACTAGCGGGGGCGAACACCGGGGAGCTGTTTTTT
-	TRBJ1-4	TRBV10-3	-	CASTGHLNEKLFF	TGCGCCAGCACCGGACATCTTAATGAAAAACTGTTTTTT
-	TRBJ2-2	TRBV7-2	-	CASSLVVLASGELFF	TGTGCCAGCAGCTTAGTCGTCTTGGCGTCCGGGGAGCTGTTTTTT
-	TRBJ1-3	TRBV18	-	CASSPFQVRRTENTIYF	TGTGCCAGCTCACCATTTCAGGTTCGACGGACAGAAAACACCATATATTTT
-	TRBJ2-7	TRBV18	once	CASSPPQTERREQYF	TGTGCCAGCTCACCACCGCAGACAGAGCGGAGGGAGCAGTACTTC
TRBD2	TRBJ2-4	TRBV2	-	CASSLIGSRSGIDIQYF	TGTGCCAGCAGCCTTATTGGATCCCGTAGCGGGATTGACATTCAGTACTTC
-	TRBJ2-3	TRBV10-1	-	CASSETTGLGTDTQYF	TGCGCCAGCAGTGAAACCACCGGGTTGGGCACAGATACGCAGTATTTT
TRBD1	TRBJ1-2	TRBV5-1	-	CASSPGQDGYGYTF	TGCGCCAGCAGCCCGGGACAGGATGGCTATGGCTACACCTTC
TRBD2	TRBJ2-7	TRBV18	-	CASSPEALAGAEQYF	TGTGCCAGCTCCCCCGAGGCACTAGCGGGAGCCGAGCAGTACTTC
-	TRBJ2-7	TRBV5-1	-	CASSFMGPLEQYF	TGCGCCAGCAGCTTCATGGGGCCACTCGAGCAGTACTTC
-	TRBJ1-1	TRBV4-1	-	CASSVLGGVWDTEAFF	TGCGCCAGCAGCGTCTTGGGGGGCGTCTGGGACACTGAAGCTTTCTTT
-	TRBJ1-2	TRBV20-1	-	CSARGHGYTF	TGCAGTGCTAGGGGGCATGGCTACACCTTC
-	TRBJ1-2	TRBV20-1	-	CSARVGFGYTF	TGCAGTGCTAGAGTAGGTTTTGGCTACACCTTC
TRBD2	TRBJ2-3	TRBV7-2	-	CATRAGVRGTDTQYF	TGTGCCACCCGGGCGGGAGTCCGAGGCACAGATACGCAGTATTTT
TRBD2	TRBJ2-3	TRBV7-2	-	CASSLGSGRLGDTQYF	TGTGCCAGCAGCTTAGGTAGCGGGAGGCTAGGAGATACGCAGTATTTT
-	TRBJ2-3	TRBV7-2	-	CASRPNSGRTDTQYF	TGTGCCAGCAGACCGAATAGCGGCCGCACAGATACGCAGTATTTT
TRBD1	TRBJ1-1	TRBV19	-	CASRSGQGDTEAFF	TGTGCCAGTAGGTCGGGACAGGGGGACACTGAAGCTTTCTTT
-	TRBJ1-2	TRBV11-1	-	CASSLERVNYGYTF	TGTGCCAGCAGCTTGGAGAGGGTCAACTATGGCTACACCTTC
-	TRBJ1-1	TRBV28	-	CASSTHFVGGFRGTEAFF	TGTGCCAGCAGTACCCACTTTGTAGGAGGGTTTAGAGGGACTGAAGCTTTCTTT
TRBD1	TRBJ2-7	TRBV18	-	CASSPSGTGTYEQYF	TGTGCCAGCTCGCCCTCCGGGACAGGGACCTACGAGCAGTACTTC
TRBD2	TRBJ2-7	TRBV4-2	once	CASGKRTSGTYEQYF	TGTGCCAGCGGAAAGAGGACTAGCGGTACCTACGAGCAGTACTTC
-	TRBJ2-6	TRBV19	-	CASSYRPGANVLTF	TGTGCCAGTAGTTACAGGCCAGGGGCCAACGTCCTGACTTTC
TRBD2	TRBJ2-1	TRBV2	-	CASRSSGRASGYNEQFF	TGTGCCAGCAGATCCAGCGGGAGGGCCTCGGGATACAATGAGCAGTTCTTC
TRBD1	TRBJ2-7	TRBV7-9	few	CASSKRDRSYEQYF	TGTGCCAGCAGCAAGAGGGACAGATCCTACGAGCAGTACTTC
-	TRBJ1-6	TRBV5-1	-	CASSSRGLGNSPLHF	TGCGCCAGCAGCTCTCGAGGGTTGGGGAATTCACCCCTCCACTTT
-	TRBJ2-6	TRBV6-5	-	CASSYWRLSGANVLTF	TGTGCCAGCAGTTACTGGAGGCTTTCTGGGGCCAACGTCCTGACTTTC
-	TRBJ2-3	TRBV11-3	-	CASSLDARTDTQYF	TGTGCCAGCAGCTTAGATGCGCGCACAGATACGCAGTATTTT
TRBD1	TRBJ2-1	TRBV10-3	-	CAIDRADEQFF	TGTGCCATCGACAGGGCCGATGAGCAGTTCTTC
-	TRBJ1-2	TRBV19	-	CASSIDLRTAYGYTF	TGTGCCAGTAGTATAGATCTTCGGACAGCCTATGGCTACACCTTC
-	TRBJ1-2	TRBV7-8	medium-sized	CASSRWGNYGYTF	TGTGCCAGCAGCCGGTGGGGGAACTATGGCTACACCTTC
TRBD1	TRBJ1-5	TRBV14	-	CASSQPRGRRRRDQPQHF	TGTGCCAGCAGCCAACCCAGGGGGAGGCGCCGAAGGGATCAGCCCCAGCATTTT
-	TRBJ1-2	TRBV6-5	-	CASSLRRIPDYGYTF	TGTGCCAGCAGTTTACGTCGCATCCCCGATTATGGCTACACCTTC
-	TRBJ1-4	TRBV9	once	CASSHPGEKLFF	TGTGCCAGCAGCCATCCAGGGGAAAAACTGTTTTTT
TRBD1	TRBJ2-1	TRBV5-1	-	CASRIGQGDNEQFF	TGCGCCAGCAGGATCGGACAGGGAGACAATGAGCAGTTCTTC
-	TRBJ1-2	TRBV16	-	CASSQSDIGYTF	TGTGCCAGCAGCCAATCGGACATTGGCTACACCTTC
-	TRBJ1-2	TRBV27	once	CASNPYGTNSSGYTF	TGTGCCAGCAATCCCTACGGGACTAATAGCTCTGGCTACACCTTC
-	TRBJ1-4	TRBV9	-	CASSVFGANEKLFF	TGTGCCAGCAGCGTATTCGGTGCTAATGAAAAACTGTTTTTT
-	TRBJ1-2	TRBV19	-	CASSTQQVPGRINYGYTF	TGTGCCAGTAGTACACAACAAGTTCCGGGACGGATTAACTATGGCTACACCTTC
-	TRBJ1-2	TRBV5-6	few	CASSLERRHYGYTF	TGTGCCAGCAGCTTGGAACGGAGACACTATGGCTACACCTTC
TRBD2	TRBJ2-2	TRBV7-9	-	CASSLGRQSGRRTGELFF	TGTGCCAGCAGCCTAGGACGGCAGAGCGGGAGAAGGACCGGGGAGCTGTTTTTT
-	TRBJ1-2	TRBV19	-	CASSIEGMGYGYTF	TGTGCCAGTAGTATCGAGGGGATGGGCTATGGCTACACCTTC
-	TRBJ2-5	TRBV30	-	CAWSVKVGAQYF	TGTGCCTGGAGTGTAAAGGTTGGTGCCCAGTACTTC
-	TRBJ2-1	TRBV7-9	-	CASEGPNNEQFF	TGTGCCAGCGAAGGACCGAACAATGAGCAGTTCTTC
-	TRBJ2-7	TRBV12-5	-	CASGLVLGEVFEQYF	TGTGCTAGTGGTTTGGTACTCGGGGAGGTCTTCGAGCAGTACTTC
-	TRBJ2-5	TRBV5-1	-	CASSSTGTRQETQYF	TGCGCCAGCAGCTCGACAGGAACGAGGCAAGAGACCCAGTACTTC
TRBD2	TRBJ2-5	TRBV12-5	-	CASAASGSETQYF	TGTGCTAGTGCGGCTAGCGGGAGTGAGACCCAGTACTTC
-	TRBJ1-3	TRBV5-1	few	CASSLAQSGNTIYF	TGCGCCAGCAGCTTGGCACAGTCTGGAAACACCATATATTTT
-	TRBJ2-5	TRBV5-1	-	CASSFSGLETQYF	TGCGCCAGCAGCTTCTCAGGGTTGGAGACCCAGTACTTC
-	TRBJ1-5	TRBV9	-	CASSVTGGGDQPQHF	TGTGCCAGCAGCGTGACGGGGGGAGGGGATCAGCCCCAGCATTTT
-	TRBJ1-1	TRBV29-1	once	CSTTRDKRRAFF	TGCAGCACAACCCGGGACAAAAGGAGAGCTTTCTTT
TRBD1	TRBJ2-3	TRBV4-1	-	CASSQEQGARTDTQYF	TGCGCCAGCAGCCAAGAACAGGGGGCCCGAACAGATACGCAGTATTTT
-	TRBJ1-5	TRBV7-9	few	CASSLASAGDQPQHF	TGTGCCAGCAGCTTAGCTTCGGCAGGCGATCAGCCCCAGCATTTT
-	TRBJ2-3	TRBV2	-	CASKASDTQYF	TGTGCCAGCAAGGCAAGCGATACGCAGTATTTT